These T cell receptor beta chains were read from a single sample in a study of neoadjuvant anti-PD-1 for oral cavity cancer. Generated by immunoSEQ multiplex PCR, the TCRdb table keeps only in-frame clones and is missing some. The sample lists around 21,000 clones; 45% were seen once. The source was tumor tissue, collected after nivolumab (anti-PD-1) treatment. Source of these receptors: a person aged 40 to 85 with oral cavity squamous cell carcinoma. CDR3s include the opening cysteine and the closing phenylalanine or tryptophan. D genes are given only for firm matches. The size entry is marked missing in some rows and otherwise reads once, few, many or a size class.

j_call d_call v_call clone_size cdr3_nt cdr3_aa
TRBJ2-7 TRBD1 TRBV2 few TGTGCCAGCAGTGAAGCACAGGGGGCGTTTTACGAGCAGTACTTC CASSEAQGAFYEQYF
TRBJ2-1 NA TRBV7-9 NA TGTGCCAGCAGCTTAATAATCGAGGAGCAGTTCTTC CASSLIIEEQFF
TRBJ2-3 NA TRBV5-5 medium-sized TGTGCCAGCAGCTCGGGTGGGCCCTCAGATACGCAGTATTTT CASSSGGPSDTQYF
TRBJ2-2 NA TRBV2 NA TGTGCCAGCAGTGAAGCGGAGAGGCACACCGGGGAGCTGTTTTTT CASSEAERHTGELFF
TRBJ1-2 NA TRBV30 NA TGTGCCTGGAGTGTACGGTCTAATGGCTACACCTTC CAWSVRSNGYTF
TRBJ1-2 NA TRBV7-9 NA TGTGCCAGCAGCTTAGCGAGACAGGGCTACACCTTC CASSLARQGYTF
TRBJ2-1 TRBD1 TRBV5-4 once TGCGCCAGCAGCCAAGAGTGGGCAGGGGGCAATGAGCAGTTCTTC CASSQEWAGGNEQFF
TRBJ2-7 TRBD1 TRBV4-1 NA TGCGCCAGCAGCCAAGATCTATGGGGTTCCACAGGGGGTTACCACGAGCAGTACTTC CASSQDLWGSTGGYHEQYF
TRBJ2-1 NA TRBV10-3 once TGTGCCATCAGCCCAACAGGAAACAATGAGCAGTTCTTC CAISPTGNNEQFF
TRBJ2-2 NA TRBV4-1 many TGCGCCAGCAGCGGGAGAGCGAACACCGGGGAGCTGTTTTTT CASSGRANTGELFF
TRBJ2-5 NA TRBV7-9 NA TGTGCCAGCAGCCTCAGGACAGACCGGAGGGAGACCCAGTACTTC CASSLRTDRRETQYF
TRBJ2-7 TRBD1 TRBV6-5 once TGTGCCAGCAGCCTACGGACAGGGGGGACCCACGAGCAGTACTTC CASSLRTGGTHEQYF
TRBJ1-2 TRBD1 TRBV5-5 NA TGTGCCAGCAGCCCAGGGGGGCAACCTAACTATGGCTACACCTTC CASSPGGQPNYGYTF
TRBJ2-1 TRBD1 TRBV2 few TGTGCCAGCAGACAGGGGGAAGCCTACAATGAGCAGTTCTTC CASRQGEAYNEQFF
TRBJ1-5 NA TRBV19 NA TGTGCCAGTAGTATCCTCCCTCTACAGGGAGGATCAAATCAGCCCCAGCATTTT CASSILPLQGGSNQPQHF
TRBJ1-2 NA TRBV6-6 NA TGTGCCAGCACACAGGCTAGGGACTATGGCTACACCTTC CASTQARDYGYTF
TRBJ2-1 NA TRBV2 NA TGTGCCAGCAGTGCCCCGTATGAGCAGTTCTTC CASSAPYEQFF
TRBJ2-7 TRBD2 TRBV7-6 once TGTGCCAGCAGCTTAGATCACACTAGCGGAGAGCAGTACTTC CASSLDHTSGEQYF
TRBJ2-3 NA TRBV10-3 few TGTGCCATCAGTGAGGCCCGAGATACGCAGTATTTT CAISEARDTQYF
TRBJ2-7 NA TRBV28 many TGTGCCAGCAGTTTGGGACGGACCGATTGGTACTTC CASSLGRTDWYF
TRBJ2-2 TRBD1 TRBV13 NA TGTGCCAGCAGCATCGGGACAGGGTTAGCCGGGGAGCTGTTTTTT CASSIGTGLAGELFF
TRBJ2-7 NA TRBV7-9 NA TGTGCCAGCAGCTTAGCGCCGTTGGGGTTTTTGAACGAGCAGTACTTC CASSLAPLGFLNEQYF
TRBJ2-2 TRBD1 TRBV6-1 NA TGTGCCAGCCGCGACAGGGACGCCGGGGAGCTGTTTTTT CASRDRDAGELFF
TRBJ1-6 TRBD1 TRBV28 NA TGTGCCAGCAGTCCCGGGACAGGGGAGAATTCACCCCTCCACTTT CASSPGTGENSPLHF
TRBJ1-1 NA TRBV18 NA TGTGCCAGCTCACCGTCCGGGGCGGGCACTGAAGCTTTCTTT CASSPSGAGTEAFF
TRBJ2-2 TRBD1 TRBV10-3 few TGTGCCATCAGTGGACAGGGGAAGGCCGGGGAGCTGTTTTTT CAISGQGKAGELFF